Presented here are 21 T cell receptor beta chains from one specimen sequenced in a study of spatial heterogeneity in lung cancer. Time point denoted: blood at routine non-recurrence follow-up after resection. Each CDR3 protein is one row after TCRdb ran MiXCR on the 5' RACE reads. This sample has 85,000 to 100,000 distinct CDR3 sequences; approximately 19% occur once, and the top ten carry around a fifth. Sequenced here: PBMCs, sampled at follow-up. Receptor source: a male donor with early-stage non-small cell lung cancer.

This chain uses TRBV3-1 with TRBJ2-1, with D uncertain. V was clipped by 7 bases and J by 9 bases, with 10 bases between them. Germline-derived CDR1 and CDR2 are LGHDT and YNNKEL (reference sequence). CDR3 length equals 11 residues. The CDR3: CASTRNGEQFF. The DNA for the CDR3 is TGTGCCAGCACTCGAAATGGTGAGCAGTTCTTC.

This clonotype was seen repeatedly, ten times or more. The chain carries TRBV27 and TRBJ2-7, with 9 bases aligning to TRBD2. The germline V gene has CDR1 MNHEY and CDR2 SMNVEV (reference sequence). With V trimmed by 5 bases and J by 3 bases, 5 bases remained unmatched. This CDR3 is built from 14 residues. CDR3 DNA sequence: TGTGCCAGCAGTAGTAGCGGGAGTGGCTACGAGCAGTACTTC. It codes for CASSSSGSGYEQYF.

The chain recombines TRBV7-2 with TRBJ2-1, with TRBD2 matching 12 bases. CDR1 is SGHTA, CDR2 FQGNSA, per germline. Trimming cost V 5 bases and J 0 bases; bases outside gene matches: 11. CDR3 size: 19 residues. The CDR3: CASSRLGLAGLYSYNEQFF. Here the CDR3 DNA reads TGTGCCAGCAGCCGCCTGGGACTAGCGGGCCTATACTCCTACAATGAGCAGTTCTTC. Supplemented by reference TRBV7-2 and TRBJ2-1, the full variable domain reads GAGVSQSPSNKVTEKGKDVELRCDPISGHTALYWYRQSLGQGLEFLIYFQGNSAPDKSGLPSDRFSAERTGGSVSTLTIQRTQQEDSAVYLCASSRLGLAGLYSYNEQFFGPGTRLTVL.

V usage is TRBV5-5 and J usage is TRBJ2-1; 8 nucleotides line up with TRBD2. V lost 6 bases, J lost 0 bases, and 11 bases stayed unmatched. The germline V gene has CDR1 SGHKS and CDR2 YYEKEE (reference sequence). This CDR3 is built from 17 residues. The CDR3 reads CASTLLAGRASYNEQFF. CDR3 coding DNA: TGTGCCAGCACCCTCTTGGCCGGGAGGGCCTCCTACAATGAGCAGTTCTTC.

The CDR3 nucleotides are TGTGCCAGCAGTGAAAACAGGAATTCTTACAATGAGCAGTTCTTC. Translating gives CASSENRNSYNEQFF. The V call is TRBV2, the J call TRBJ2-1, with D tentatively TRBD1 (5 bases). Per germline, CDR1 SNHLY and CDR2 FYNNEI. The V and J ends lost 2 bases and 4 bases respectively, with 12 bases between them. This CDR3 has 15 amino acids.

A few counts support this clonotype. This chain links TRBV20-1 with TRBJ2-4; perhaps D is TRBD1 or TRBD2 (5 bases each). The CDR3 totals 13 residues. Germline CDR1 DFQATT, CDR2 SNEGSKA (reference sequence). V lost 3 bases and J lost 9, with 15 bases in between. In nucleotides, the CDR3 is TGCAGTGCTAGTCCCAGGGAAGGGAGCATTCAGTACTTC. Amino acid sequence: CSASPREGSIQYF.

V and J are TRBV10-3 and TRBJ2-1; TRBD1 aligns across 9 bases. After removal of 3 bases from V and 8 bases from J, the junction contained 8 bases not matched to a gene. The germline CDR1 and CDR2 sequences are ENHRY and SYGVKD. The CDR3 spans 15 residues. CDR3 DNA sequence: TGTGCCATCAGTGATGGAGGACAGGGGAAGGATGAGCAGTTCTTC. This encodes CAISDGGQGKDEQFF.

This clonotype was counted only a few times. In DNA form, the CDR3 reads TGTGCCAGCAGCCCAGGACAGGAGGCAGCTCAGCCCCAGCATTTT. Translated: CASSPGQEAAQPQHF. The chain is built from TRBV11-2 and TRBJ1-5; 7 bases are shared with TRBD1. Trimming took 5 bases from V and 6 from J; bases not matched to a gene: 10. Germline V lookup: CDR1 SGHAT, CDR2 FQNNGV. The CDR3 has 15 amino acids.

The chain carries TRBV3-1 and TRBJ1-1; D is uncertain. Germline CDR1 LGHDT, CDR2 YNNKEL (reference sequence). This CDR3 contains 13 residues. V lost 2 bases, J lost 1 base, and 5 bases lay in between. The CDR3 DNA reads as TGTGCCAGCAGCCAAAGGGCGAACACTGAAGCTTTCTTT. Residues: CASSQRANTEAFF.

V usage is TRBV6-1 and J usage is TRBJ1-1; 7 nucleotides agree with TRBD1. Unmatched junction bases numbered 6, after V lost 1 base and J lost 7 bases. CDR1 MNHNS and CDR2 SASEGT come from the germline V gene. CDR3 length equals 14 residues. The CDR3: CASSEVQGVNEAFF. CDR3 nucleotide sequence: TGTGCCAGCAGTGAAGTTCAGGGGGTGAATGAAGCTTTCTTT.

This chain links TRBV5-1 with TRBJ1-4; no definite D call. The V and J ends lost 0 bases and 3 bases respectively, with 9 bases between them. Germline lookup yields CDR1 SGHRS and CDR2 YFSETQ. The CDR3 has 15 amino acids. The CDR3 DNA is TGCGCCAGCAGCTTGGCCGCAGTAGCTAATGAAAAACTGTTTTTT. Protein product: CASSLAAVANEKLFF.

This sequence joins TRBV27 and TRBJ2-1; D might be TRBD2 (5 bases). V shed 5 bases and J shed 5 bases, with 16 bases lying between them. This CDR3 has 15 amino acids. Germline V gene sequence: CDR1 MNHEY, CDR2 SMNVEV (reference sequence). The CDR3 coding sequence is TGTGCCAGCAGTCCCCTAGCCATTCTTAACAATGAGCAGTTCTTC. The encoded protein is CASSPLAILNNEQFF.

The table lists this clonotype with a few counts. V and J are TRBV5-1 and TRBJ1-2; no clear D gene. V dropped 4 bases and J dropped 2 bases, with 12 bases sitting between them. The germline CDR1 and CDR2 sequences are SGHRS and YFSETQ. This CDR3 region has 14 residues. CDR3 coding DNA: TGCGCCAGCAGCCTGCGGGCCTCCAACTATGGCTACACCTTC. Its translation is CASSLRASNYGYTF.

Here the CDR3 reads CASSLRTGGNTDTQYF. The CDR3 DNA reads as TGTGCCAGCAGCCTTCGGACAGGGGGAAACACAGATACGCAGTATTTT. The rearrangement joins TRBV9 to TRBJ2-3, with TRBD1 matching over 10 bases. The junction had 7 bases not matched to a gene; V was cut back by 4 bases and J by 2 bases. The CDR3 runs to 16 residues. Germline-derived CDR1 and CDR2 are SGDLS and YYNGEE.

This clonotype was recorded a few times. This chain uses TRBV6-5 with TRBJ2-3; D is undetermined. V lost 6 bases and J lost 0, with 13 bases in between. The CDR3 has 15 amino acids. Germline-derived CDR1 and CDR2 are MNHEY and SVGAGI. The CDR3 sequence: CASSPTVTSTDTQYF. The CDR3 nucleotides read TGTGCCAGCAGCCCAACAGTAACTAGCACAGATACGCAGTATTTT.

This clonotype was counted only a few times. The V and J genes are TRBV18 and TRBJ1-5; maybe TRBD1 (6 bases). V shed 6 bases and J shed 5 bases, with 17 bases lying between them. CDR1 and CDR2 from the germline V gene are KGHSH and LQKENI. This CDR3 contains 15 residues. The CDR3 protein is CASSTTGQRYQPQHF. DNA for the CDR3: TGTGCCAGCTCGACGACAGGACAGCGATATCAGCCCCAGCATTTT.

This clonotype was recorded only once. The chain is built from TRBV7-2 and TRBJ2-7, with D tentatively TRBD2 (5 bases). V was shortened by 5 bases and J by 3 bases, with 17 bases between the two germline ends. CDR3 length equals 15 residues. Germline V gene data show CDR1 as SGHTA and CDR2 as FQGNSA. For the CDR3, the DNA is TGTGCCAGCAGCCGGGCAAGAGGCGGAGGCTACGAGCAGTACTTC. Translation gives CASSRARGGGYEQYF.

The table lists this clonotype with a few counts. The chain couples TRBV6-2 or TRBV6-3 to TRBJ2-2; 7 positions agree with TRBD1. The V segment lost 5 bases and the J segment 0 bases; nucleotides outside the gene matches: 3. The germline CDR1 and CDR2 sequences are MNHEY and SVGEGT. This CDR3 contains 15 residues. CDR3 residues: CASSQQGANTGELFF. DNA of the CDR3: TGTGCCAGCAGTCAGCAGGGGGCGAACACCGGGGAGCTGTTTTTT.

CDR3 in amino acids: CAIVTGEGAFF. The DNA of the CDR3 is TGCGCCATCGTGACAGGGGAAGGGGCTTTCTTT. The rearrangement links TRBV5-1 to TRBJ1-1; the match to TRBD1 covers 8 bases. This CDR3 region has 11 residues. After removal of 9 bases from V and 11 bases from J, the junction contained 9 bases not matched to a gene. In germline, CDR1 is SGHRS, CDR2 YFSETQ. Complete variable domain (other parts from reference TRBV5-1 and TRBJ1-1): KAGVTQTPRYLIKTRGQQVTLSCSPISGHRSVSWYQQTPGQGLQFLFEYFSETQRNKGNFPGRFSGRQFSNSRSEMNVSTLELGDSALYLCAIVTGEGAFFGQGTRLTVV.

This clonotype was recorded at least ten times. The chain carries TRBV5-4 and TRBJ2-1; 8 bases align to TRBD2. With V trimmed by 3 bases and J by 6 bases, 11 bases remained unmatched. The CDR3 is made up of 16 amino acids. Germline lookup yields CDR1 SGHNT and CDR2 YYREEE (reference sequence). CDR3 nucleotides: TGTGCCAGCAGCTGGGGGAGCGGGAGTAGGGGCAATGAGCAGTTCTTC. Protein: CASSWGSGSRGNEQFF.

The chain couples TRBV2 to TRBJ1-1; D remains ambiguous. Deletions cut 3 bases from V and 4 bases from J, with 3 bases between. This CDR3 spans 11 amino acids. Germline V gene data show CDR1 as SNHLY and CDR2 as FYNNEI. The CDR3 protein is CASSESTEAFF. CDR3 coding DNA: TGTGCCAGCAGTGAGTCCACTGAAGCTTTCTTT.